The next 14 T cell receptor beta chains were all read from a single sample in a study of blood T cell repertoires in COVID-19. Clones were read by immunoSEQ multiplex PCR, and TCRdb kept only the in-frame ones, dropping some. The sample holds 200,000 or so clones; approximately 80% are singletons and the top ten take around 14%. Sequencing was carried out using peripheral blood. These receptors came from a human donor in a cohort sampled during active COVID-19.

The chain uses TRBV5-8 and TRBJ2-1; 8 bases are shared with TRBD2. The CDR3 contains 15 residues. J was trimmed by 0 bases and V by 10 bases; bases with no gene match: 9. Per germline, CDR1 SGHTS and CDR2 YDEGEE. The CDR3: CAPEASGSSYNEQFF. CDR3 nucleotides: TGTGCCCCGGAGGCCAGCGGGAGCTCCTACAATGAGCAGTTCTTC.

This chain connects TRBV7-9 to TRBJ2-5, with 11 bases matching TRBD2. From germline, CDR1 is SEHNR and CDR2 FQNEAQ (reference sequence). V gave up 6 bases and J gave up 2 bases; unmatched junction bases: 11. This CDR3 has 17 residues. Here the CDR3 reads CASSNTGTSGFQETQYF. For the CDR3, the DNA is TGTGCCAGCAGTAATACCGGGACTAGCGGTTTTCAAGAGACCCAGTACTTC.

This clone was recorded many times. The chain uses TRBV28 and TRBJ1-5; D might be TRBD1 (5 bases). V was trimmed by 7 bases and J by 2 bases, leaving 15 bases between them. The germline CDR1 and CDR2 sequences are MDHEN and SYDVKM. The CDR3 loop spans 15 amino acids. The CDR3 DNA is TGTGCCAGCAACCCCCCCAGGGTACGCAATCAGCCCCAGCATTTT. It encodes CASNPPRVRNQPQHF. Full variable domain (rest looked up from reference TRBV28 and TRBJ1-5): DVKVTQSSRYLVKRTGEKVFLECVQDMDHENMFWYRQDPGLGLRLIYFSYDVKMKEKGDIPEGYSVSREKKERFSLILESASTNQTSMYLCASNPPRVRNQPQHFGDGTRLSIL.

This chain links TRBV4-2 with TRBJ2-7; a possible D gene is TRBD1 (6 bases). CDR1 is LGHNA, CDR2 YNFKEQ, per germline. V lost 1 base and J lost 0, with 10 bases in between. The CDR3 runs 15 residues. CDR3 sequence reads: CASSQVRGSSYEQYF. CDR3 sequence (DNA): TGTGCCAGCAGCCAAGTGAGGGGGAGCTCCTACGAGCAGTACTTC.

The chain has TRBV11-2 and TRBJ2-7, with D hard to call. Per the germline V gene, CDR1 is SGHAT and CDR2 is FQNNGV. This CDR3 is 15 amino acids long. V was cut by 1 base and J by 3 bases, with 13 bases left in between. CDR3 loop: CASSLGSGEYYEQYF. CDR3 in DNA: TGTGCCAGCAGCTTAGGGTCCGGAGAGTACTACGAGCAGTACTTC.

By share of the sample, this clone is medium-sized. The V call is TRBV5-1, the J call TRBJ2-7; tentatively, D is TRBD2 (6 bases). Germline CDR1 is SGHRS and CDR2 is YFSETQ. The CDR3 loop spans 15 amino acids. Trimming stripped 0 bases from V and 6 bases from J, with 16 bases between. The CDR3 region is CASSLGHRDFSEQYF. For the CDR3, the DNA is TGCGCCAGCAGCTTGGGGCATAGGGACTTCAGCGAGCAGTACTTC.

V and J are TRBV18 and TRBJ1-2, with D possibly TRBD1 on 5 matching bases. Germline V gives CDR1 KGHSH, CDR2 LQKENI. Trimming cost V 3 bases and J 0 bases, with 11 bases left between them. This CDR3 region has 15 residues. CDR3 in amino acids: CASSPEAGTNYGYTF. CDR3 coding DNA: TGTGCCAGCTCACCTGAAGCAGGGACTAACTATGGCTACACCTTC.

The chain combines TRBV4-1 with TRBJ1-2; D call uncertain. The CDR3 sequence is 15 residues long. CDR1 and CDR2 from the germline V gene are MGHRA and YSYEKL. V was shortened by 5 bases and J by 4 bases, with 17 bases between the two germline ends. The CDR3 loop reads CASSEGGRWVYGYTF. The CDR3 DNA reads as TGCGCCAGCAGCGAAGGAGGGAGGTGGGTCTATGGCTACACCTTC.

This chain's CDR3 is CATRQGFAGELFF. In DNA, the CDR3 is TGTGCCACCCGACAGGGGTTTGCCGGGGAGCTGTTTTTT. This rearrangement joins TRBV27 to TRBJ2-2; 8 nucleotides agree with TRBD1. The ends lost 10 bases at V and 6 bases at J; junction bases unmatched: 7. CDR1 is MNHEY and CDR2 is SMNVEV in the germline V gene (reference sequence). The CDR3 totals 13 residues.

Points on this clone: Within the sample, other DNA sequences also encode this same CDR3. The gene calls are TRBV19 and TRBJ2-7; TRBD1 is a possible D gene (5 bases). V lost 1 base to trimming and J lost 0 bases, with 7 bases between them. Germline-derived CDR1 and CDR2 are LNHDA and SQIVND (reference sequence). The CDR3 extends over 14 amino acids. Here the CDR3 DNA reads TGTGCCAGTAGTATAGGGCAGGGCTCCTACGAGCAGTACTTC. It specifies CASSIGQGSYEQYF.

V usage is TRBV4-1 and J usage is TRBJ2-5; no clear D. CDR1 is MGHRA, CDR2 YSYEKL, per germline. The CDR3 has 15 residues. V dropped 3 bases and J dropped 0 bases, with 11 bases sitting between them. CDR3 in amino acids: CASSQGPTNQETQYF. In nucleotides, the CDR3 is TGCGCCAGCAGCCAGGGCCCAACAAACCAAGAGACCCAGTACTTC.

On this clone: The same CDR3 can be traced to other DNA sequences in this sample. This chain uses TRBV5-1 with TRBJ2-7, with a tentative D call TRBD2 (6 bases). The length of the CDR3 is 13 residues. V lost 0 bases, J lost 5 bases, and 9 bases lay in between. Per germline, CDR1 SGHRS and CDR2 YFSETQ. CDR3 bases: TGCGCCAGCAGCTTGGGGTCGGGGGACGAGCAGTACTTC. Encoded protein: CASSLGSGDEQYF. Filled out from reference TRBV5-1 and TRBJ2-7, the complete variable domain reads KAGVTQTPRYLIKTRGQQVTLSCSPISGHRSVSWYQQTPGQGLQFLFEYFSETQRNKGNFPGRFSGRQFSNSRSEMNVSTLELGDSALYLCASSLGSGDEQYFGPGTRLTVT.

The CDR3 DNA follows: TGTGCCAGCTCACCTCAGACAGGGGGAAACACCATATATTTT. Its translation is CASSPQTGGNTIYF. The chain combines TRBV18 with TRBJ1-3; 7 bases are a match to TRBD1. Trimming cost V 3 bases and J 4 bases; bases outside gene matches: 3. Germline V CDR1 and CDR2: KGHSH, LQKENI. This CDR3 is 14 amino acids long.

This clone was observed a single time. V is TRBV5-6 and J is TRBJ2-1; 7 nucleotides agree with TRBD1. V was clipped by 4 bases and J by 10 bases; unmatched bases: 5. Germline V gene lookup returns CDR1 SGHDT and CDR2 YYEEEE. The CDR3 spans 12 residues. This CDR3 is CASSANRGEQFF. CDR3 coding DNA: TGTGCCAGCAGCGCTAACAGGGGCGAGCAGTTCTTC.